The 27 T cell receptor beta chains listed next were all sequenced from one sample in a study of cytomegalovirus exposure and HLA in healthy donors. PCR employed 60 Vbeta and 13 Jbeta primers. The assay was immunoSEQ multiplex PCR, and TCRdb's table has in-frame clones only and misses some. The sample lists 100,000 or so clones; 10% to 15% were seen once. The sequenced sample consisted of PBMCs. These receptors originate from a man aged 35 to 55 in good health and CMV-seropositive.

This clone was seen more than once but under ten times. The chain links TRBV7-9 to TRBJ2-1, with TRBD2 as a possible D gene (6 bases). Germline CDR1 reads SEHNR; CDR2 reads FQNEAQ (reference sequence). The ends were cut back, 4 bases at V and 5 bases at J, with 15 bases in the middle. The CDR3 is 15 residues long. This chain's CDR3 is CASSSTRVNHNEQFF. The CDR3 DNA follows: TGTGCCAGCAGCTCGACTAGGGTTAATCACAATGAGCAGTTCTTC.

J is TRBJ1-6 and V is TRBV30; 7 bases fit TRBD1. CDR1 is GTSNPN, CDR2 SVGIG, per germline (reference sequence). The CDR3 has 12 amino acids. Here the CDR3 reads CAAGTDNSPLHF. CDR3 coding DNA: TGTGCGGCGGGGACAGATAATTCACCCCTCCACTTT.

The chain employs TRBV4-1 and TRBJ2-1; the D gene is possibly TRBD1 (6 bases). This CDR3 has 16 residues. CDR1 is MGHRA, CDR2 YSYEKL, per germline. V was trimmed by 1 base and J by 9 bases, leaving 19 bases between them. CDR3 DNA sequence: TGCGCCAGCAGCCAAGGGGAACGGGACATACGGCCTGAGCAGTTCTTC. Translated, it gives CASSQGERDIRPEQFF.

This clone has more than one count but fewer than ten. The V gene is TRBV5-1, the J gene TRBJ2-1; 7 bases fit TRBD1. The CDR3 runs 16 residues. The V segment lost 0 bases and the J segment 7 bases; nucleotides outside the gene matches: 10. From germline, CDR1 is SGHRS and CDR2 YFSETQ. CDR3 amino acids: CASSLEGTGAGNEQFF. CDR3 nucleotide sequence: TGCGCCAGCAGCTTGGAAGGTACAGGGGCTGGGAATGAGCAGTTCTTC.

The CDR3 here is CASSSMERTSGITDTQYF. The CDR3 coding sequence is TGTGCCAGCAGTTCTATGGAGAGGACTAGCGGGATCACAGATACGCAGTATTTT. The chain employs TRBV27 and TRBJ2-3, with 12 bases fitting TRBD2. The germline V gene has CDR1 MNHEY and CDR2 SMNVEV (reference sequence). CDR3 length: 18 amino acids. The junction had 10 bases not matched to a gene; V was cut back by 4 bases and J by 2 bases.

V is TRBV7-2 and J is TRBJ2-3, with D tentatively TRBD2 (6 bases). The length of the CDR3 is 15 residues. Germline-derived CDR1 and CDR2 are SGHTA and FQGNSA. The V end lost 4 bases, the J end lost 2 bases, and 13 bases lay between the germline ends. The CDR3 protein is CASSSGGVSTDTQYF. The DNA of the CDR3 is TGTGCCAGCAGCTCCGGAGGGGTCTCCACAGATACGCAGTATTTT.

CDR3 bases: TGTGCCAGCAGCTGGCCCCCGGGGGAAGGGGGCTGGGAGACCCAGTACTTC. Its translation: CASSWPPGEGGWETQYF. The genes are TRBV7-9 and TRBJ2-5; a possible D gene is TRBD1 (7 bases). Germline V gives CDR1 SEHNR, CDR2 FQNEAQ (reference sequence). This CDR3 is built from 17 residues. Trimming shortened V by 4 bases and J by 5 bases, and 23 bases separated the two germline ends.

This clone was picked up a small number of times. The chain couples TRBV4-3 to TRBJ2-1; 11 bases map to TRBD2. The CDR3 consists of 15 residues. V gave up 0 bases and J gave up 10 bases; unmatched junction bases: 5. CDR1 and CDR2 (germline): LGHNA, YSLEER. CDR3 protein: CASSQELAGVGEQFF. The CDR3 DNA follows: TGCGCCAGCAGCCAAGAACTAGCGGGAGTGGGGGAGCAGTTCTTC.

This chain joins TRBV21-1 and TRBJ2-5; the D call in the table, TRBD2, was not verified against the DNA. TRBV21-1 has pseudogene status. This CDR3 spans 16 amino acids. The CDR3, as DNA: TGTGCCAGATACTTCCGGGACTATCGTTGGTCAGAGACCCAGTACTTC. Amino acids: CARYFRDYRWSETQYF.

This chain links TRBV27 with TRBJ2-2; D remains ambiguous. V gave up 8 bases and J gave up 0 bases, with 10 bases separating them. Germline V gene data show CDR1 as MNHEY and CDR2 as SMNVEV (reference sequence). This CDR3 is 14 amino acids long. CDR3 DNA: TGTGCCAGCTGCGTCTATCCGAACACCGGGGAGCTGTTTTTT. Translated: CASCVYPNTGELFF.

This chain uses TRBV7-9 with TRBJ2-2; TRBD1 might be the D (5 bases). Germline V gene lookup returns CDR1 SEHNR and CDR2 FQNEAQ (reference sequence). V lost 1 base and J lost 5, with 14 bases in between. The CDR3 sequence is 16 residues long. The CDR3 reads CASSLGQPPSTGELFF. The CDR3 DNA sequence: TGTGCCAGCAGCTTAGGACAGCCGCCGAGTACCGGGGAGCTGTTTTTT. Looking up the rest from reference TRBV7-9 and TRBJ2-2 gives the full variable domain: DTGVSQNPRHKITKRGQNVTFRCDPISEHNRLYWYRQTLGQGPEFLTYFQNEAQLEKSRLLSDRFSAERPKGSFSTLEIQRTEQGDSAMYLCASSLGQPPSTGELFFGEGSRLTVL.

This chain connects TRBV18 to TRBJ1-1, with unresolved D. The CDR3 covers 14 residues. Germline lookup yields CDR1 KGHSH and CDR2 LQKENI. V lost 9 bases and J lost 11, with 25 bases in between. The CDR3 region is CASTPGRTPKWAFF. CDR3 sequence (DNA): TGTGCCAGTACACCAGGCAGGACTCCGAAGTGGGCTTTCTTT.

V is TRBV5-4 and J is TRBJ1-1; the D gene is possibly TRBD1 (5 bases). There are 16 residues in the CDR3. Trimming took 0 bases from V and 1 from J, leaving 13 bases between them. The germline CDR1 and CDR2 sequences are SGHNT and YYREEE (reference sequence). The CDR3: CASSLAPSTGNTEAFF. CDR3 DNA sequence: TGTGCCAGCAGCTTGGCGCCGTCTACAGGGAACACTGAAGCTTTCTTT.

The chain couples TRBV9 to TRBJ1-3, with 7 bases that match TRBD1. CDR1 is SGDLS, CDR2 YYNGEE, per germline. This CDR3 is built from 15 residues. V trimming: 5 bases; J trimming: 0 bases; junction bases outside the gene matches: 5. DNA of the CDR3: TGTGCCAGCAGTGGGACAGTTATCTCTGGAAACACCATATATTTT. Its translation is CASSGTVISGNTIYF.

This clone was seen more than once but under ten times. V gene TRBV27 combines with J gene TRBJ2-7; 11 bases are a match to TRBD2. The CDR3 sequence is 16 residues long. Germline CDR1 and CDR2: MNHEY and SMNVEV (reference sequence). The V and J ends lost 4 bases and 1 base, in that order; junction bases with no gene match: 6. The CDR3 DNA reads TGTGCCAGCAGTTCTCTACTAGCGGGGGCTTCCTACGAGCAGTACTTC. This sequence encodes CASSSLLAGASYEQYF.

This clone was seen a few times. The rearrangement uses TRBV6-6 and TRBJ2-3, with 9 bases fitting TRBD2. With V trimmed by 4 bases and J by 3 bases, 8 bases remained unmatched. This CDR3 region has 16 residues. Germline CDR1 is MNHNY and CDR2 is SVGAGI (reference sequence). The CDR3 DNA reads as TGTGCCAGCAGTTCCCTTGCGGGAGGGCGGACAGATACGCAGTATTTT. It codes for CASSSLAGGRTDTQYF.

There are a few counts of this clone. The chain recombines TRBV29-1 with TRBJ1-5; TRBD1 might be the D (6 bases). Germline CDR1 reads SQVTM; CDR2 reads ANQGSEA. CDR3 length: 12 residues. V lost 7 bases and J 3 bases, leaving 10 bases between the germline ends. The CDR3 loop is CSAQGYNQPQHF. The CDR3 DNA reads as TGCAGCGCACAGGGATACAATCAGCCCCAGCATTTT. Filled out from reference TRBV29-1 and TRBJ1-5, the complete variable domain reads SAVISQKPSRDICQRGTSLTIQCQVDSQVTMMFWYRQQPGQSLTLIATANQGSEATYESGFVIDKFPISRPNLTFSTLTVSNMSPEDSSIYLCSAQGYNQPQHFGDGTRLSIL.

This clone came up a few times. The V and J genes are TRBV6-5 and TRBJ1-5, with 8 bases fitting TRBD1. Germline assignment: CDR1 MNHEY and CDR2 SVGAGI. The CDR3 contains 15 residues. V lost 10 bases and J lost 4; bases outside the gene matches: 12. CDR3 sequence reads: CATRQGTGYNQPQHF. The DNA of the CDR3 is TGTGCCACCCGACAAGGGACAGGTTATAATCAGCCCCAGCATTTT.

This clone has a handful of counts. This chain connects TRBV5-1 to TRBJ2-7, with a possible D match to TRBD2 (6 bases). The CDR3 loop spans 15 amino acids. V lost 0 bases and J 0 bases, leaving 10 bases between the germline ends. Per germline, CDR1 SGHRS and CDR2 YFSETQ. This chain's CDR3 is CASSLGAGSSYEQYF. CDR3 coding DNA: TGCGCCAGCAGCTTGGGCGCGGGAAGCTCCTACGAGCAGTACTTC.

This clone was picked up a small number of times. The gene calls are TRBV7-2 and TRBJ1-2; tentative D call: TRBD1 (6 bases). The V gene's germline CDR1 is SGHTA and CDR2 FQGNSA. The CDR3 loop spans 12 amino acids. Trimming took off 5 bases at V and 6 bases at J, with 10 bases between the two ends. CDR3 bases: TGTGCCAGCAGCCTACAGGGCAATGGCTACACCTTC. This gives the protein CASSLQGNGYTF.

The chain couples TRBV2 to TRBJ2-5, with D uncertain. The V end was cut by 4 bases, the J end by 4 bases, with 16 bases between. The germline V gene has CDR1 SNHLY and CDR2 FYNNEI. This CDR3 region has 15 residues. The DNA of the CDR3 is TGTGCCAGCAGTGTGTCGGCCGAGAGGCGAGAGACCCAGTACTTC. It codes for CASSVSAERRETQYF. The entire variable domain, with the rest obtained from reference TRBV2 and TRBJ2-5, is as follows: EPEVTQTPSHQVTQMGQEVILRCVPISNHLYFYWYRQILGQKVEFLVSFYNNEISEKSEIFDDQFSVERPDGSNFTLKIRSTKLEDSAMYFCASSVSAERRETQYFGPGTRLLVL.

This clone has more than one count but fewer than ten. The V gene is TRBV19, the J gene TRBJ1-1; D unresolved. Germline V lookup: CDR1 LNHDA, CDR2 SQIVND (reference sequence). The length of the CDR3 is 14 residues. Trimming removed 6 bases at V and 0 bases at J, with 11 bases between. The CDR3 nucleotides are TGTGCCAGTAGCCGCCCAGCGGTGAACACTGAAGCTTTCTTT. This codes for CASSRPAVNTEAFF. The entire variable domain, with the rest obtained from reference TRBV19 and TRBJ1-1, is as follows: DGGITQSPKYLFRKEGQNVTLSCEQNLNHDAMYWYRQDPGQGLRLIYYSQIVNDFQKGDIAEGYSVSREKKESFPLTVTSAQKNPTAFYLCASSRPAVNTEAFFGQGTRLTVV.

A few counts support this clone. CDR3 loop: CAISEGLTPEQYF. Here the CDR3 DNA reads TGTGCCATCAGTGAAGGACTAACCCCCGAGCAGTACTTC. The genes are TRBV10-3 and TRBJ2-7; TRBD2 might be the D (6 bases). Germline V CDR1 and CDR2: ENHRY, SYGVKD. This CDR3 has 13 residues. Trimming cost V 3 bases and J 6 bases, with 12 bases left between them.

Judged by abundance, this clone is medium-sized. The J gene is TRBJ2-3, the V gene TRBV6-1; 7 bases fit TRBD2. The CDR3 is 15 amino acids. After removal of 2 bases from V and 4 bases from J, the junction contained 6 bases not matched to a gene. CDR1 and CDR2 (germline): MNHNS, SASEGT. Here the CDR3 reads CASSERAGEPDTQYF. In nucleotides, the CDR3 is TGTGCCAGCAGTGAACGGGCGGGAGAGCCAGATACGCAGTATTTT.

The rearrangement uses TRBV6-6 and TRBJ2-7; possibly TRBD2 for D (5 bases). Germline assignment: CDR1 MNHNY and CDR2 SVGAGI (reference sequence). The germline V and J ends were trimmed by 5 bases and 3 bases, with 14 bases remaining between them. The CDR3 runs to 14 residues. The CDR3 reads CASSPRTSNYEQYF. CDR3 nucleotide sequence: TGTGCCAGCAGTCCTCGAACTAGTAACTACGAGCAGTACTTC.

This chain uses TRBV4-3 with TRBJ2-5, with TRBD2 matching over 8 bases. Losses at the gene ends were 0 bases for V and 5 bases for J; bases not matched to a gene: 5. Germline values: CDR1 LGHNA, CDR2 YSLEER. The CDR3 has 15 amino acids. CDR3 DNA: TGCGCCAGCAGCCAAGATATAGCGGGATTGGAGACCCAGTACTTC. It yields the protein CASSQDIAGLETQYF.

This clone was seen a handful of times. The CDR3 is CASSYGPIGGRDTQYF. The DNA of the CDR3 is TGTGCCAGCAGTTACGGCCCCATTGGGGGCCGAGATACGCAGTATTTT. This chain connects TRBV6-5 to TRBJ2-3; D possibly corresponds to TRBD1 (6 bases). CDR3 length: 16 residues. V was pared by 2 bases and J by 5 bases, with 17 bases between. CDR1 is MNHEY and CDR2 is SVGAGI in the germline V gene.